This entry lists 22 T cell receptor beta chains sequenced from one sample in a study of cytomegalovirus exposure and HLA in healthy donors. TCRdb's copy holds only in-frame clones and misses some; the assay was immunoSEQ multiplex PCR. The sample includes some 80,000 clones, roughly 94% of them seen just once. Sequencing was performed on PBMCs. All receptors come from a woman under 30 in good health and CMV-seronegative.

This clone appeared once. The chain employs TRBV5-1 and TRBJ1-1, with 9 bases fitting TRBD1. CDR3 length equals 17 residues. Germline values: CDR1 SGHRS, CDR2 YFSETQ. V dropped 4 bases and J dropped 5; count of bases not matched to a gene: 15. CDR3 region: CASSLSELQGARTEAFF. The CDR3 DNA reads TGCGCCAGCAGCCTCTCCGAACTACAGGGGGCGAGGACTGAAGCTTTCTTT.

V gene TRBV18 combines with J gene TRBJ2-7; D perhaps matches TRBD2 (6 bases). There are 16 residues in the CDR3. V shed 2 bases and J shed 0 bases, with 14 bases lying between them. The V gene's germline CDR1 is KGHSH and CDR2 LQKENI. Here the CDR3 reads CASSPGTVFSSYEQYF. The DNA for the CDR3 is TGTGCCAGCTCACCAGGGACTGTTTTTTCCTCCTACGAGCAGTACTTC.

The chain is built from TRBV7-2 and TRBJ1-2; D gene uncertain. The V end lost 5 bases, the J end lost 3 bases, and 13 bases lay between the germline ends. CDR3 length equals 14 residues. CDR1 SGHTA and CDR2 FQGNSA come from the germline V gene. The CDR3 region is CASSLAPTDYGYTF. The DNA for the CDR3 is TGTGCCAGCAGCCTCGCCCCGACTGACTATGGCTACACCTTC. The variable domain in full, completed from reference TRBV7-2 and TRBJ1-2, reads GAGVSQSPSNKVTEKGKDVELRCDPISGHTALYWYRQSLGQGLEFLIYFQGNSAPDKSGLPSDRFSAERTGGSVSTLTIQRTQQEDSAVYLCASSLAPTDYGYTFGSGTRLTVV.

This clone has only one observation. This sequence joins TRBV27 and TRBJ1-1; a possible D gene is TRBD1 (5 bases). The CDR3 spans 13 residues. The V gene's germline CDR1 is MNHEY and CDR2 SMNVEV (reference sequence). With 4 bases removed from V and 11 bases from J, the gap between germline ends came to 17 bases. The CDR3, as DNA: TGTGCCAGCAGTTGGGGCGGGCCCGGGGGTGCTTTCTTT. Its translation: CASSWGGPGGAFF.

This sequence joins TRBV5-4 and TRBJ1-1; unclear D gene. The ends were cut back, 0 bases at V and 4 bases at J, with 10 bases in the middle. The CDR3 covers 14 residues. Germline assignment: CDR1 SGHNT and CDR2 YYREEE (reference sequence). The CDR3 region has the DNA TGTGCCAGCAGCTTGGCCGGGTTTATCACTGAAGCTTTCTTT. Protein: CASSLAGFITEAFF.

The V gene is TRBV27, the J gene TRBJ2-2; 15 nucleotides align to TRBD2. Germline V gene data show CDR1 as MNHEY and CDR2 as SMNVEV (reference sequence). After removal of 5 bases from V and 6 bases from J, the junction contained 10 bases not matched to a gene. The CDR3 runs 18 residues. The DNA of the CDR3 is TGTGCCAGCAGTCAACTCTCCGGACTAGCGGGAGGGCCCGGGGAGCTGTTTTTT. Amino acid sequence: CASSQLSGLAGGPGELFF.

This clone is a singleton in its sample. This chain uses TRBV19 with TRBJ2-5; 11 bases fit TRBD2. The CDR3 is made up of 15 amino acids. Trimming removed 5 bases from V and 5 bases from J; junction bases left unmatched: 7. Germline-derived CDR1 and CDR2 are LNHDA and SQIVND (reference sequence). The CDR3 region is CASSPAGTSGETQYF. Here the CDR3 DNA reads TGTGCCAGTAGTCCCGCCGGGACTAGCGGCGAGACCCAGTACTTC.

The CDR3 region has the DNA TGTGCCAGCAATAAGGGAGGCAGGTCAAACCACGGCTACACCTTC. It codes for CASNKGGRSNHGYTF. The chain links TRBV27 to TRBJ1-2, with D unclear. V was clipped by 7 bases and J by 8 bases, with 23 bases between them. CDR3 length: 15 amino acids. Germline CDR1 is MNHEY and CDR2 is SMNVEV (reference sequence).

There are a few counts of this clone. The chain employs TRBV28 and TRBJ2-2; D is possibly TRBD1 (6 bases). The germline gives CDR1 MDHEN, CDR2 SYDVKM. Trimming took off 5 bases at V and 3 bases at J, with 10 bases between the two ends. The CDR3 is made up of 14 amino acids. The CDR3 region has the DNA TGTGCCAGCAGTCCCAGGGGACACACCGGGGAGCTGTTTTTT. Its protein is CASSPRGHTGELFF.

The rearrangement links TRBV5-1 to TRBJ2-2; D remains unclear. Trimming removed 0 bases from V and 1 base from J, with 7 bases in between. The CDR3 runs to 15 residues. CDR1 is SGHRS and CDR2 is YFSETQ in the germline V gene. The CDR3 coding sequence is TGCGCCAGCAGCTTGGTTGGGCAGAACACCGGGGAGCTGTTTTTT. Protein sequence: CASSLVGQNTGELFF.

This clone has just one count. The CDR3 DNA is TGCGCCAGCAGCAGGGGGACAGCGGGTGGAAACACCATATATTTT. Its protein is CASSRGTAGGNTIYF. The gene calls are TRBV5-1 and TRBJ1-3; 7 nucleotides line up with TRBD1. V lost 4 bases to trimming and J lost 3 bases; unmatched junction nucleotides: 7. Germline V gives CDR1 SGHRS, CDR2 YFSETQ. CDR3 length equals 15 residues.

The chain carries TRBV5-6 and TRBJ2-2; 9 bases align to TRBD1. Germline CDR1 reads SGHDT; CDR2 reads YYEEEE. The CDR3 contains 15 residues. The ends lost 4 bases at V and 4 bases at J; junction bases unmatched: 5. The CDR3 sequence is CASSPGQGSTGELFF. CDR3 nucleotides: TGTGCCAGCAGCCCGGGACAGGGTTCCACCGGGGAGCTGTTTTTT.

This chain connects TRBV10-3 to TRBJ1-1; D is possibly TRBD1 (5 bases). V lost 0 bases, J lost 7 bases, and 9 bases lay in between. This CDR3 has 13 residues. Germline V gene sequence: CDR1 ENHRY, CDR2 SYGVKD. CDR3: CAISESTAYEAFF. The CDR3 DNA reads TGTGCCATCAGTGAGTCGACAGCCTATGAAGCTTTCTTT.

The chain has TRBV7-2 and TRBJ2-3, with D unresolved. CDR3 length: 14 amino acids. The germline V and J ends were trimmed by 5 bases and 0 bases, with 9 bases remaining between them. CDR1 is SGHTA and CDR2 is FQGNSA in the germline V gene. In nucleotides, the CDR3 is TGTGCCAGCAGCCCAATGACTAGCACAGATACGCAGTATTTT. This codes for CASSPMTSTDTQYF.

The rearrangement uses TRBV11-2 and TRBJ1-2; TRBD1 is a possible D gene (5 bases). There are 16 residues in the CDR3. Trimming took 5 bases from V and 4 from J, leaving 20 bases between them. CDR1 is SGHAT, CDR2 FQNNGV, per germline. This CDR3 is CASSPLRAGVGYGYTF. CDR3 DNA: TGTGCCAGCAGCCCCCTCCGGGCGGGGGTAGGCTATGGCTACACCTTC.

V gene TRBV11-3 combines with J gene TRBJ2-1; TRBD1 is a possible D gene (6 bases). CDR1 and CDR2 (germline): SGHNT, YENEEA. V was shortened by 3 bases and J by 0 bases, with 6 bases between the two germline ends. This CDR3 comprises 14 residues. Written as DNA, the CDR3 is TGTGCCAGCAGCTTGGACAGCTCCTACAATGAGCAGTTCTTC. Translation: CASSLDSSYNEQFF.

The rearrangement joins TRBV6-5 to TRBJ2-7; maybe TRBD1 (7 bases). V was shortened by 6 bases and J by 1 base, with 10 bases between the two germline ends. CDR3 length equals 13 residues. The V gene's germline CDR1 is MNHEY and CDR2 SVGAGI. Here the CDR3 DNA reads TGTGCCAGCAGGCGGGACAGTTCCTACGAGCAGTACTTC. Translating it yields CASRRDSSYEQYF.

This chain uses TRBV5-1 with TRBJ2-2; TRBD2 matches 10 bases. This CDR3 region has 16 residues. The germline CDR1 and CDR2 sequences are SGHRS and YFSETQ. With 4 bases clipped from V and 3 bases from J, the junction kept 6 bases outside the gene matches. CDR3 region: CASSLTSGVDTGELFF. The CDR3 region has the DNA TGCGCCAGCAGCCTTACTAGCGGGGTTGACACCGGGGAGCTGTTTTTT.

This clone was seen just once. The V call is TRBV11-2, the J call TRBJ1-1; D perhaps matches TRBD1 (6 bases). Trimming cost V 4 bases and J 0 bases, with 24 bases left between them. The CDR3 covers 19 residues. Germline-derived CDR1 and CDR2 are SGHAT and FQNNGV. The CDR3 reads CASSSDRFGGLLMNTEAFF. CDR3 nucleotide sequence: TGTGCCAGCAGCTCCGACCGGTTCGGGGGGCTGCTTATGAACACTGAAGCTTTCTTT.

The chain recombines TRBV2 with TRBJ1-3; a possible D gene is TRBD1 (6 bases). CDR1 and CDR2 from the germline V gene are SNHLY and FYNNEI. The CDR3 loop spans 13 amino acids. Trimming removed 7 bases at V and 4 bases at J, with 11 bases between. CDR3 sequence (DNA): TGTGCCAGCACCTTGAGGGGGGGAAACACCATATATTTT. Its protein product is CASTLRGGNTIYF.

The CDR3 DNA sequence: TGTGCCTGGGGCCCTCGGGACAGGGGGATATACGAGCAGTACTTC. This codes for CAWGPRDRGIYEQYF. This chain joins TRBV30 and TRBJ2-7, with TRBD1 matching 11 bases. CDR3 length equals 15 residues. Germline assignment: CDR1 GTSNPN and CDR2 SVGIG (reference sequence). V lost 5 bases to trimming and J lost 4 bases; unmatched junction nucleotides: 10.

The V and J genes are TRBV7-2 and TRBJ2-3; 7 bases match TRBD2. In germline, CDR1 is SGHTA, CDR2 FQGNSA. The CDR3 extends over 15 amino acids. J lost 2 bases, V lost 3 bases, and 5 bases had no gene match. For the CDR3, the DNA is TGTGCCAGCAGCTTTAGAGCGGGACCCACAGATACGCAGTATTTT. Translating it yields CASSFRAGPTDTQYF.